Listed below are T cell receptor beta chains from one sample, sequenced in a study of blood T cell repertoires in COVID-19. Repertoires were generated with immunoSEQ multiplex PCR, while TCRdb's copy carries only in-frame clones and drops some. The data show roughly 180,000 clones, nearly 80% seen once. The sequenced sample was PBMCs or T cells enriched from blood (not recorded which). The receptors originated from a man aged 55 to 69 who had been exposed to COVID-19. Both conserved end residues are part of each CDR3. A D gene is named only where the DNA matches it firmly. Expanded clones get a size class; other rows say once, few or many, or leave the size out.

d_call	clone_size	v_call	j_call	cdr3_aa	cdr3_nt
NA	NA	TRBV5-6	TRBJ1-1	CASSPPTGPVTEAFF	TGTGCCAGCAGCCCCCCCACAGGGCCGGTCACTGAAGCTTTCTTT
NA	few	TRBV28	TRBJ1-5	CASSFSMRTDNQPQHF	TGTGCCAGCAGTTTTTCTATGCGGACAGACAATCAGCCCCAGCATTTT
NA	NA	TRBV7-9	TRBJ1-1	CASSLMLGSRTEAFF	TGTGCCAGCAGCTTAATGCTCGGGTCGAGGACTGAAGCTTTCTTT
NA	NA	TRBV25-1	TRBJ1-2	CASSLGGARGYTF	TGTGCCAGCAGTCTAGGGGGGGCTCGAGGCTACACCTTC
NA	NA	TRBV19	TRBJ1-1	CASSIRGREAFF	TGTGCCAGTAGTATCCGTGGCAGGGAAGCTTTCTTT
TRBD1	NA	TRBV2	TRBJ2-7	CASSVSGQAPREYF	TGTGCCAGCAGTGTGTCAGGACAGGCCCCGAGGGAGTACTTC
NA	NA	TRBV28	TRBJ2-7	CASSRDLPHEQYF	TGTGCCAGCAGTCGGGACTTACCCCACGAGCAGTACTTC
NA	NA	TRBV30	TRBJ2-7	CAWSVVGGTSYEQYF	TGTGCCTGGAGTGTAGTTGGGGGGACCTCCTACGAGCAGTACTTC
TRBD2	NA	TRBV2	TRBJ2-7	CASSVGTSGSREQYF	TGTGCCAGCAGTGTAGGCACTAGCGGGAGCCGCGAGCAGTACTTC
TRBD1	NA	TRBV7-8	TRBJ2-7	CASSLRDRLSYEQYF	TGTGCCAGCAGCCTCCGGGACAGGCTATCCTACGAGCAGTACTTC
TRBD2	NA	TRBV29-1	TRBJ2-5	CSVGAGGFQETQYF	TGCAGCGTTGGGGCGGGAGGGTTTCAAGAGACCCAGTACTTC
NA	NA	TRBV27	TRBJ1-3	CASSLKGQGGYTIYF	TGTGCCAGCAGTTTGAAGGGGCAGGGAGGATACACCATATATTTT
NA	NA	TRBV27	TRBJ2-7	CASKDPRGPHEQYF	TGTGCCAGCAAGGATCCGCGGGGGCCCCACGAGCAGTACTTC
TRBD2	NA	TRBV7-9	TRBJ2-1	CASRASGLAVEQFF	TGTGCCAGCAGGGCTTCGGGACTAGCCGTCGAGCAGTTCTTC
TRBD2	once	TRBV7-3	TRBJ2-7	CASSFPRGGSTYEQYF	TGTGCCAGCAGCTTCCCCCGCGGGGGTAGTACCTACGAGCAGTACTTC
TRBD1	few	TRBV5-1	TRBJ2-1	CASSSQPTGGPLGEQFF	TGCGCCAGCAGCTCCCAACCGACAGGGGGCCCCTTGGGTGAGCAGTTCTTC
TRBD2	NA	TRBV28	TRBJ2-5	CASSFGRSISGMQETQYF	TGTGCCAGCAGTTTCGGACGAAGCATTAGCGGGATGCAAGAGACCCAGTACTTC
NA	NA	TRBV9	TRBJ1-3	CASSATGFSGNTIYF	TGTGCCAGCAGCGCAACAGGATTCTCTGGAAACACCATATATTTT